The clone carrying this T cell receptor (beta chain) came up a few times. Its antigen is not known. This sample stems from a study of response to subunit inactivated influenza vaccine. Study results and limitations: Only a handful of new T cells, the authors suggested, are recruited with each seasonal influenza vaccination.

Per germline, CDR1 SGHKS and CDR2 YYEKEE (reference sequence). The CDR3 is made up of 16 amino acids. With 1 base removed from V and 2 bases from J, the gap between germline ends came to 12 bases. TCRdb re-derived calls from the RT-PCR reads in MiXCR, one entry per CDR3 protein. The data contain some 640,000 distinct CDR3 sequences, 14% of them seen just once; the ten biggest clones take up around 6.5%. The sequencing here drew on PBMCs from blood, taken around 14 days before vaccination. The sequence was collected from a man aged 45 to 65 who received an inactivated influenza vaccine. The chain is built from TRBV5-5 and TRBJ2-2; perhaps TRBD2 as D (7 bases). The CDR3 region has the DNA TGTGCCAGCAGCTTGTGGGGGGGCGCAAACACCGGGGAGCTGTTTTTT. This sequence encodes CASSLWGGANTGELFF.